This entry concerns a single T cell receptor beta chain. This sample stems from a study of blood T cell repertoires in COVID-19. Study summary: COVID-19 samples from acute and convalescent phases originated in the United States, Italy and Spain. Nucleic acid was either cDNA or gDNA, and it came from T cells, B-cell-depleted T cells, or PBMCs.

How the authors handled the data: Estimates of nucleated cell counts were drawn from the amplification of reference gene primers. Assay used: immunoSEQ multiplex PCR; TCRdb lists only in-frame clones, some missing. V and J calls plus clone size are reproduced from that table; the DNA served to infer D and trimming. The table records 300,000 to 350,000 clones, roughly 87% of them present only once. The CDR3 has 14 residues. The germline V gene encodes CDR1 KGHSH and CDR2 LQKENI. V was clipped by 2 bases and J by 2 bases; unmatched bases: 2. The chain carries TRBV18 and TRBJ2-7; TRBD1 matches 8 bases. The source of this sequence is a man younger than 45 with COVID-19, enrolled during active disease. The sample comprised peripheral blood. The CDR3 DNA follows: TGTGCCAGCTCACCAGCAGGGGGCACCTACGAGCAGTACTTC. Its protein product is CASSPAGGTYEQYF.